The present TCR beta chain was sequenced within a study of Ad26.COV2.S vaccination and SARS-CoV-2 variants. Overall study results and limits: Spike-specific TCR breadth was greater after Ad26.COV2.S than placebo. Recipients of either vaccine or placebo displayed similar breadth of non-spike TCRs.

Details on this clone: Its cognate antigen is unknown.

TCRdb's table, derived via immunoSEQ multiplex PCR, lists solely in-frame clones and lacks some. The sample consists of over 400,000 clones, 92% of them appearing once. The CDR3 loop spans 12 amino acids. From germline, CDR1 is SGHTA and CDR2 FQGNSA. V dropped 5 bases and J dropped 3 bases, with 6 bases sitting between them. Sample treatment: 15 to 20 received Ad26.COV2.S at low or high dose, single or two shots; about five received placebo; per-sample allocation not given. Repertoires come from day 63 after the first vaccine or placebo injection. An adult of 18-55 years in Boston served as donor. The chain uses TRBV7-2 and TRBJ2-3; D unclear. The origin of this receptor is a person between 18 and 65 years old who received the Ad26.COV2.S COVID-19 vaccine or a placebo. Here the sequenced sample was peripheral blood, taken in a trial of Ad26.COV2.S vaccine versus placebo. The CDR3 spells CASSGITDTQYF. Here the CDR3 DNA reads TGTGCCAGCAGCGGAATTACAGATACGCAGTATTTT.